This section outlines one T cell receptor beta chain sequence together with its context. TEMRA cells were FACS-enriched, and CD8+ and CD4+ T cells were isolated negatively. The sample comes from a study of CD8 T cells in Susac syndrome. Random hexamers were used to reverse transcribe an amount of roughly 0.45 to 1 ug RNA. TCRdb fed the immunoSEQ multiplex PCR reads into MiXCR, producing one record per CDR3 protein. The sample consists of tens of thousands of distinct CDR3 sequences, 90% to 95% of them appearing once. The sequence came from a human donor with multiple sclerosis. The material sequenced was CD8+ T cells from PBMCs.

The DNA of the CDR3 is TGTGCCAGCCGGGACAGAGAAAACATTCAGTACTTC. Translated: CASRDRENIQYF. The J gene is TRBJ2-4, the V gene TRBV27; 7 bases are shared with TRBD1. V shed 8 bases and J 5 bases; nucleotides not matched to a gene: 3. CDR1 is MNHEY and CDR2 is SMNVEV in the germline V gene (reference sequence). The CDR3 covers 12 residues.